A selection of T cell receptor beta chains follows, all from one sample in a study of beta chain features in type 1 diabetes. Sequencing was performed with immunoSEQ multiplex PCR; in TCRdb, only in-frame clones are kept and a portion is missing. The table has approximately 280,000 clones, over 14% seen once; the top ten hold less than 0.02%. The sequenced sample was naive CD4+ T cells from blood. The receptors originated from a man between 18 and 35 years old with type 1 diabetes. Each CDR3 is given with its conserved first and last residue. A D gene is named only where the DNA matches it firmly. Size tells how often a clone was seen (once, few, many) or the class of an expanded clone, and some rows leave it out.

size: -; J: TRBJ1-2; V: TRBV30; D: TRBD1; CDR3: CAWSGQGANGYTF; DNA: TGTGCCTGGAGTGGACAGGGGGCTAATGGCTACACCTTC
size: -; J: TRBJ2-7; V: TRBV6-5; D: -; CDR3: CASSYSTRSYEQYF; DNA: TGTGCCAGCAGTTACTCGACGCGGTCCTACGAGCAGTACTTC
size: -; J: TRBJ1-1; V: TRBV7-9; D: TRBD1; CDR3: CASSTKQGALTEAFF; DNA: TGTGCCAGCAGCACCAAACAGGGGGCGTTGACTGAAGCTTTCTTT
size: few; J: TRBJ2-5; V: TRBV4-1; D: -; CDR3: CASSHIADKRWETQYF; DNA: TGCGCCAGCAGTCACATAGCGGACAAGCGGTGGGAGACCCAGTACTTC
size: -; J: TRBJ2-7; V: TRBV15; D: -; CDR3: CATSRDEGAEQYF; DNA: TGTGCCACCAGCAGAGATGAGGGTGCCGAGCAGTACTTC
size: -; J: TRBJ2-1; V: TRBV11-2; D: TRBD2; CDR3: CASTQSGTTYNEQFF; DNA: TGTGCCAGCACCCAATCCGGGACTACATACAATGAGCAGTTCTTC
size: -; J: TRBJ2-7; V: TRBV7-9; D: -; CDR3: CASSLMSSTEQYF; DNA: TGTGCCAGCAGTCTTATGTCAAGCACCGAGCAGTACTTC
size: few; J: TRBJ1-1; V: TRBV5-6; D: TRBD1; CDR3: CASSPGQEATEAFF; DNA: TGTGCCAGCAGCCCTGGACAGGAAGCCACTGAAGCTTTCTTT
size: -; J: TRBJ1-4; V: TRBV29-1; D: TRBD1; CDR3: CSGTGIGEKLFF; DNA: TGCAGCGGGACAGGGATCGGCGAAAAACTGTTTTTT
size: few; J: TRBJ2-7; V: TRBV9; D: -; CDR3: CASSVGGVLSEQYF; DNA: TGTGCCAGCAGCGTAGGGGGGGTCCTCTCGGAGCAGTACTTC
size: -; J: TRBJ1-1; V: TRBV29-1; D: -; CDR3: CSVANILNTEAFF; DNA: TGCAGCGTTGCGAACATCCTGAACACTGAAGCTTTCTTT
size: -; J: TRBJ2-2; V: TRBV28; D: -; CDR3: CASSQGWTGELFF; DNA: TGTGCCAGCAGTCAGGGTTGGACCGGGGAGCTGTTTTTT
size: -; J: TRBJ2-3; V: TRBV12-5; D: -; CDR3: CASALGGTDTQYF; DNA: TGTGCTAGTGCCCTAGGTGGGACAGATACGCAGTATTTT
size: -; J: TRBJ2-2; V: TRBV30; D: TRBD1; CDR3: CASRTGSGLYTGELFF; DNA: TGTGCCTCCAGGACAGGATCGGGCCTGTACACCGGGGAGCTGTTTTTT
size: few; J: TRBJ2-5; V: TRBV9; D: -; CDR3: CASASVETQYF; DNA: TGTGCCAGCGCGTCGGTAGAGACCCAGTACTTC
size: -; J: TRBJ2-7; V: TRBV7-2; D: -; CDR3: CASSRRGWGSSYEQYF; DNA: TGTGCCAGCAGCCGACGGGGGTGGGGGAGCTCCTACGAGCAGTACTTC
size: -; J: TRBJ2-3; V: TRBV30; D: TRBD2; CDR3: CAWTPGTRGLDF; DNA: TGTGCCTGGACCCCTGGGACTAGGGGTTTGGATTTT
size: many; J: TRBJ2-7; V: TRBV29-1; D: -; CDR3: CSVEISQLQYF; DNA: TGCAGCGTTGAGATTAGCCAGTTACAGTACTTC
size: few; J: TRBJ2-6; V: TRBV7-9; D: -; CDR3: CASSLAFGAGANVLTF; DNA: TGTGCCAGCAGCTTAGCGTTCGGGGCTGGGGCCAACGTCCTGACTTTC
size: few; J: TRBJ2-7; V: TRBV7-8; D: -; CDR3: CASSLATGWAYEQYF; DNA: TGTGCCAGCAGCTTAGCGACGGGGTGGGCCTACGAGCAGTACTTC
size: -; J: TRBJ1-3; V: TRBV18; D: -; CDR3: CASSPSGNTIYF; DNA: TGTGCCAGCTCACCCAGTGGAAACACCATATATTTT
size: few; J: TRBJ2-4; V: TRBV4-1; D: TRBD2; CDR3: CASSQEGTRVNIQYF; DNA: TGCGCCAGCAGCCAAGAAGGGACTAGAGTAAACATTCAGTACTTC
size: -; J: TRBJ2-6; V: TRBV7-2; D: -; CDR3: CASSFQNSGANVLTF; DNA: TGTGCCAGCAGCTTTCAGAACTCTGGGGCCAACGTCCTGACTTTC
size: -; J: TRBJ2-7; V: TRBV2; D: -; CDR3: CASRESLTGRYEQYF; DNA: TGTGCCAGCAGGGAGTCCCTGACAGGTCGATACGAGCAGTACTTC
size: -; J: TRBJ2-7; V: TRBV30; D: -; CDR3: CAWDRSYEQYF; DNA: TGTGCCTGGGACAGGAGCTACGAGCAGTACTTC
size: few; J: TRBJ1-2; V: TRBV7-9; D: -; CDR3: CASSLRGAHGYTF; DNA: TGTGCCAGCAGCTTACGGGGTGCGCATGGCTACACCTTC
size: few; J: TRBJ1-5; V: TRBV5-6; D: TRBD1; CDR3: CASSFAGGRSWPQHF; DNA: TGTGCCAGCAGCTTTGCAGGGGGCCGATCGTGGCCCCAGCATTTT
size: -; J: TRBJ2-5; V: TRBV28; D: -; CDR3: CASKSFGQSPLQETQYF; DNA: TGTGCCAGCAAATCATTTGGACAGTCACCCCTTCAAGAGACCCAGTACTTC
size: -; J: TRBJ1-6; V: TRBV14; D: -; CDR3: CASGRGMNSPLHF; DNA: TGTGCCAGTGGCCGGGGTATGAATTCACCCCTCCACTTT
size: few; J: TRBJ2-3; V: TRBV27; D: -; CDR3: CASSSHASTDTQYF; DNA: TGTGCCAGCAGTTCACACGCTAGCACAGATACGCAGTATTTT
size: -; J: TRBJ2-5; V: TRBV5-1; D: -; CDR3: CASSLAGDSETQYF; DNA: TGCGCCAGCAGCTTGGCGGGAGATTCAGAGACCCAGTACTTC
size: -; J: TRBJ1-1; V: TRBV30; D: -; CDR3: CAWSRTLMNTEAFF; DNA: TGTGCCTGGAGCCGCACTTTAATGAACACTGAAGCTTTCTTT
size: -; J: TRBJ1-1; V: TRBV2; D: -; CDR3: CASRADRENTEAFF; DNA: TGTGCCAGCAGGGCAGACAGAGAGAACACTGAAGCTTTCTTT
size: few; J: TRBJ2-2; V: TRBV5-1; D: -; CDR3: CASTRVRVDTGELFF; DNA: TGCGCCAGCACCAGGGTGAGAGTGGACACCGGGGAGCTGTTTTTT
size: few; J: TRBJ2-1; V: TRBV9; D: -; CDR3: CASSVTATTGNEQFF; DNA: TGTGCCAGCAGCGTAACGGCTACTACGGGCAATGAGCAGTTCTTC
size: -; J: TRBJ2-5; V: TRBV2; D: -; CDR3: CASSVAGAPTLAETQYF; DNA: TGTGCCAGCAGTGTAGCAGGGGCGCCGACGCTTGCAGAGACCCAGTACTTC
size: many; J: TRBJ2-2; V: TRBV4-3; D: -; CDR3: CASSSEGGHGELFF; DNA: TGCGCCAGCAGCTCCGAAGGAGGTCACGGGGAGCTGTTTTTT
size: few; J: TRBJ2-5; V: TRBV18; D: TRBD1; CDR3: CASSPLQGAGETQYF; DNA: TGTGCCAGCTCACCACTGCAGGGGGCTGGAGAGACCCAGTACTTC
size: few; J: TRBJ2-2; V: TRBV6-1; D: -; CDR3: CASSERGELFF; DNA: TGTGCCAGCAGTGAGCGAGGGGAGCTGTTTTTT
size: few; J: TRBJ2-5; V: TRBV7-9; D: TRBD2; CDR3: CASSLRNGRALETQYF; DNA: TGTGCCAGCAGCTTACGGAACGGGAGGGCCCTGGAGACCCAGTACTTC
size: few; J: TRBJ2-5; V: TRBV29-1; D: TRBD2; CDR3: CSAISGGETQYF; DNA: TGCAGCGCAATATCGGGGGGTGAGACCCAGTACTTC
size: -; J: TRBJ2-2; V: TRBV7-9; D: TRBD1; CDR3: CASSGRQGNTNTGELFF; DNA: TGTGCCAGCAGCGGAAGACAGGGGAATACGAACACCGGGGAGCTGTTTTTT
size: few; J: TRBJ2-1; V: TRBV7-2; D: -; CDR3: CASSLVYNEQFF; DNA: TGTGCCAGCAGCCTCGTATACAATGAGCAGTTCTTC
size: few; J: TRBJ2-7; V: TRBV20-1; D: -; CDR3: CSARVRWEQYF; DNA: TGCAGTGCTAGGGTGAGATGGGAGCAGTACTTC